This T cell receptor beta chain was recorded in a study of identical twins. TCRdb re-derived calls from the 5' RACE reads in MiXCR, one entry per CDR3 protein. Of about 690,000 distinct CDR3 sequences listed, 21% were seen once; the top ten hold 4% to 5.5%. There are a few counts of this clonotype. After removal of 0 bases from V and 5 bases from J, the junction contained 1 base not matched to a gene. CDR1 is LGHNA and CDR2 is YNFKEQ in the germline V gene. The CDR3 has 13 amino acids. The same sample was also studied in work on T cells expressing NK-cell markers. Per that paper: The same clonotypes also predominated in the CD3+CD56-NKG2C+ fraction of a handful of donors.

The J gene is TRBJ2-7, the V gene TRBV4-2, with TRBD2 identical over 7 bases. This receptor was identified in a woman aged 18-29 years in good health. The source material was PBMCs. CDR3 in DNA: TGTGCCAGCAGCCAAGAGGGAGGGAACGAGCAGTACTTC. Translating gives CASSQEGGNEQYF.